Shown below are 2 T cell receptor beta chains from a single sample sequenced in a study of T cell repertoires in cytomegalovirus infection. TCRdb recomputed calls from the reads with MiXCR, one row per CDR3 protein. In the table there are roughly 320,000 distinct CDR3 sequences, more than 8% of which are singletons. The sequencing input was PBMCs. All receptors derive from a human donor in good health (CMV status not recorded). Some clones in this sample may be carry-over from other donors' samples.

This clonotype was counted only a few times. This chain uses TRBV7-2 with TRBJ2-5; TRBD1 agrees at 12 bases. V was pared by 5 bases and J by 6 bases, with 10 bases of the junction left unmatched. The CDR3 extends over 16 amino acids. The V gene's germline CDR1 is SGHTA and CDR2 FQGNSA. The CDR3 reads CASSLIGTGGAKTQYF. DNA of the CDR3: TGTGCCAGCAGCCTAATAGGGACAGGGGGCGCGAAGACCCAGTACTTC.

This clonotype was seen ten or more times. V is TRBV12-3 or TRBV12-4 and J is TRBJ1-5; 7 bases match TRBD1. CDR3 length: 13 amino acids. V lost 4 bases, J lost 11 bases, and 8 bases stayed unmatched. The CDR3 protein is CASSSSGGGTQHF. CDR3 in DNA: TGTGCCAGCAGTTCCTCAGGGGGAGGTACCCAGCATTTT.